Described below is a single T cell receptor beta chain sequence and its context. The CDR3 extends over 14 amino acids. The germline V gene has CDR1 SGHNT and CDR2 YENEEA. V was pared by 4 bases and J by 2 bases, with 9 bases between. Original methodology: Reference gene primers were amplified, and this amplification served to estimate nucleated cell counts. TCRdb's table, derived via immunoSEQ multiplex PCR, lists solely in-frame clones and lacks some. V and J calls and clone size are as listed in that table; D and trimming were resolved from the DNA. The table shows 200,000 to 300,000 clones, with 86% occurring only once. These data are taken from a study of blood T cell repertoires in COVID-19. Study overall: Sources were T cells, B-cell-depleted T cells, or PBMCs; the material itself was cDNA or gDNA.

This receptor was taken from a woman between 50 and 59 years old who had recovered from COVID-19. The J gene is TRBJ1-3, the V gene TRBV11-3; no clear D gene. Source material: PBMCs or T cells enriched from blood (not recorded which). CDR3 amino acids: CASSSSSPGNTIYF. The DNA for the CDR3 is TGTGCCAGCAGCTCCTCTAGCCCTGGAAACACCATATATTTT.